This entry describes one T cell receptor beta chain. Its matching antigen is unknown. Per the original data handling: ImmunoSEQ only sent back junction sequences with no quality scores, so filtering was done differently. The data were produced by immunoSEQ multiplex PCR, yet TCRdb's version contains in-frame clones alone and is incomplete. The V and J calls and clone size were taken over from that table, and D and trimming were inferred from the DNA. The table has around 2,000,000 clones, 85% to 95% seen once. The sample is drawn from a study of shared clonotypes between healthy human individuals. Points from the study as a whole: Exclusively blood specimens were collected; tissue repertoires likely differ.

Terminally differentiated effector memory CD45RA+ cells were excluded from the naive CD8 cells, which were CD45RO-negative and positively selected for CCR7. CDR1 and CDR2 from the germline V gene are SEHNR and FQNEAQ (reference sequence). CDR3 length equals 12 residues. V was shortened by 1 base and J by 14 bases, with 14 bases between the two germline ends. Input material: naive CD8+ T cells from PBMCs. The clonotype was recovered from a man younger than 35 in good health. Some clones in this sample may be carry-over from other donors' samples. The V call is TRBV7-9, the J call TRBJ1-2; D is perhaps TRBD1 (6 bases). The CDR3 protein is CASSLGSPDRTF. The CDR3 nucleotides read TGTGCCAGCAGCTTAGGTTCCCCAGACAGGACCTTC.